This T cell receptor (beta chain) comes out of a study of blood T cells in healthy people across ages. Donor samples were obtained from healthy Caucasian individuals from Russia, aged about 6 to 95. Trimming left V 5 bases short and J 4 bases short, with 16 bases between. The CDR3 sequence is 15 residues long. CDR1 is SGHAT, CDR2 FQNNGV, per germline. It was with a sample-barcoded 5' primer and a J-beta primer mix that a second PCR of about 6 to 11 cycles was run. Each TCR beta cDNA got a 12-nucleotide random molecular identifier. TCRdb recomputed calls from the 5' RACE reads with MiXCR, one row per CDR3 protein. The data contain under 1,100,000 distinct CDR3 sequences, about 25% of them seen just once; the ten biggest clones take up less than 0.75%. Separately, the same data were catalogued under a study of T cells of mothers and their children. That source adds: Mothers gave over 8.5 million TCR beta CDR3 reads each, and children roughly 3 million each. A slight, non-significant increase in overlap was found for related mother-child pairs relative to unrelated pairs.

V and J are TRBV11-2 and TRBJ2-3; D might be TRBD1 (5 bases). The receptor's source is a girl aged 2 to 9 in good health. Sequences were obtained from blood. The CDR3 sequence is CASSPLRDSADTQYF. The CDR3 DNA follows: TGTGCCAGCAGCCCTCTCCGCGACAGCGCAGATACGCAGTATTTT.